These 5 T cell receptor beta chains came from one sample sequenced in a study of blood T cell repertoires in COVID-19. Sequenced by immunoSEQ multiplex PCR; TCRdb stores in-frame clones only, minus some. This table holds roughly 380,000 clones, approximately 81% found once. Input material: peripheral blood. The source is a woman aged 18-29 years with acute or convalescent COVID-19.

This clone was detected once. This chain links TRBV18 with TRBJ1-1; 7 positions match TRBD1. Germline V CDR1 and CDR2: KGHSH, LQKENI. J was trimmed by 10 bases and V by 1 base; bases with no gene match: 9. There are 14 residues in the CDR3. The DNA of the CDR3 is TGTGCCAGCTCACCACTTCGGGGACAGTCGGGAGCTTTCTTT. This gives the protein CASSPLRGQSGAFF.

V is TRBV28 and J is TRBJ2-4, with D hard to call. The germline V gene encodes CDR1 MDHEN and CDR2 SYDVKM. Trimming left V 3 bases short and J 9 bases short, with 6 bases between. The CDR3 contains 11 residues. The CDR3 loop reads CASSFPGIQYF. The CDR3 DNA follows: TGTGCCAGCAGTTTCCCGGGCATTCAGTACTTC.

The CDR3 DNA follows: TGCGCCAGCAGCTCTAGTGGCGCGCTAGACGAGCAGTACTTC. It is translated as CASSSSGALDEQYF. V and J are TRBV5-1 and TRBJ2-7; D is uncertain. Germline CDR1 is SGHRS and CDR2 is YFSETQ. The CDR3 is 14 residues long. V was clipped by 3 bases and J by 5 bases, with 15 bases between them.

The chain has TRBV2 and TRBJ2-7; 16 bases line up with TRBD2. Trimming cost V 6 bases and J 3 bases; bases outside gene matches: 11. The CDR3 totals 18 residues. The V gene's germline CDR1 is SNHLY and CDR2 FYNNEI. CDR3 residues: CASSFGGTSGGDLYEQYF. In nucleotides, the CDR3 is TGTGCCAGCAGCTTCGGCGGGACTAGCGGGGGGGACCTCTACGAGCAGTACTTC.

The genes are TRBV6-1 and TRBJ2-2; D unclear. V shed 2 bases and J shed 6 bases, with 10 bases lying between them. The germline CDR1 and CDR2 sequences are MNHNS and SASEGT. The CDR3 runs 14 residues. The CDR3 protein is CASSESSRPGELFF. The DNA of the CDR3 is TGTGCCAGCAGTGAATCTAGTAGGCCCGGGGAGCTGTTTTTT.